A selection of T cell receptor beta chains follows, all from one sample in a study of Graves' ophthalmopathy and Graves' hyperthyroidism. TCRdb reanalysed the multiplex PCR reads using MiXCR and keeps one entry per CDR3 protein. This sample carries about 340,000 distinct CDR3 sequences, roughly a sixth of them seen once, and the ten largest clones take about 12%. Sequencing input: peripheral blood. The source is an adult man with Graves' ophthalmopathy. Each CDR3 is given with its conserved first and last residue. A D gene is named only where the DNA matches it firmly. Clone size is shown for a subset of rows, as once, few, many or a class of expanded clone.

TGTGCCAGCAGGCGAGATGCGACCCTAGAGCTGTATAGCAATCAGCCCCAGCATTTT,CASRRDATLELYSNQPQHF,many,.,19,TRBV11-2,TRBJ1-5
TGTGCCAGCAGTAAGCTAGCGGGATCCTACGAGCAGTACTTC,CASSKLAGSYEQYF,many,TRBD2,14,TRBV6-2/TRBV6-3,TRBJ2-7
TGTGCCAGCAGTGAAGCTGGGTCGGGTCCCTATGGCTACACCTTC,CASSEAGSGPYGYTF,.,.,15,TRBV6-1,TRBJ1-2
TGTGCCACCAGCAGAGATTCACAGGGGGCAGGAAACACCATATATTTT,CATSRDSQGAGNTIYF,many,TRBD1,16,TRBV15,TRBJ1-3
TGTGCCAGCTCACGAAAACAGGCCGTCGGGGAGCTGTTTTTT,CASSRKQAVGELFF,many,.,14,TRBV18,TRBJ2-2
TGTGCCAGCAGTAACAGGGCAAGCAATCAGCCCCAGCATTTT,CASSNRASNQPQHF,many,.,14,TRBV2,TRBJ1-5
TGCGCCAGCAAAACAGGTTTAAATTCACCCCTCCACTTT,CASKTGLNSPLHF,many,.,13,TRBV4-1,TRBJ1-6
TGTGCCAGCAGCAGCCTAGGGGGCGGCCGATCCTACGAGCAGTACTTC,CASSSLGGGRSYEQYF,.,TRBD1,16,TRBV5-5,TRBJ2-7
TGCAGTGCTAGACTCGGGGGAAGTTTCCGAGAGACCCAGTACTTC,CSARLGGSFRETQYF,many,.,15,TRBV20-1,TRBJ2-5
TGCAGCTCCAGGGGGTCTTCGATGAACACTGAAGCTTTCTTT,CSSRGSSMNTEAFF,many,TRBD1,14,TRBV29-1,TRBJ1-1
TGTGCCAGCAGTCAACGACAGCAGAATGAAGCTTTCTTT,CASSQRQQNEAFF,.,.,13,TRBV6-1,TRBJ1-1
TGCAGTGCTAGAGACCTGGCAGTGGACGGAAACACCATATATTTT,CSARDLAVDGNTIYF,many,.,15,TRBV20-1,TRBJ1-3
TGTGCCAGCAGCCAAGCGAATCCAATCAGCCCCCAGCATTTT,CASSQANPISPQHF,many,.,14,TRBV3-1,TRBJ1-5
TGCAGTGCTAGACCCGACAACTCTGGAAACACCATATATTTT,CSARPDNSGNTIYF,many,.,14,TRBV20-1,TRBJ1-3
TGTGCCAGCAGTGAAGCGGGAGGTTTCTATGGCTACACCTTC,CASSEAGGFYGYTF,many,.,14,TRBV6-1,TRBJ1-2
TGTGCCAGTAGTACGGCGGACGGTTACACCGGGGAGCTGTTTTTT,CASSTADGYTGELFF,many,.,15,TRBV19,TRBJ2-2
TGTGCCTGGGGTCTACTCCGTGAAGCTTTCTTT,CAWGLLREAFF,many,.,11,TRBV30,TRBJ1-1
TGTGCCAGCGGTTTACTAGCGGGAGCGGAGACCCAGTACTTC,CASGLLAGAETQYF,many,TRBD2,14,TRBV12-3/TRBV12-4,TRBJ2-5
TGTGCCAGCAGCCTAGCCGTGGACGGGAACACTGAAGCTTTCTTT,CASSLAVDGNTEAFF,many,.,15,TRBV7-9,TRBJ1-1
TGTGCCAGCAGTGGGAGACAGGGCGGGACCGGGGAGCTGTTTTTT,CASSGRQGGTGELFF,many,TRBD1,15,TRBV6-1,TRBJ2-2
TGTGCCAGCAGTTTAAGGGGCGGGAGTACGTCCTACGAGCAGTACTTC,CASSLRGGSTSYEQYF,.,TRBD2,16,TRBV12-3/TRBV12-4,TRBJ2-7
TGTGCCAGCAGCTCCTACCTCGGGGGGGCTGGGAACGAGCAGTACTTC,CASSSYLGGAGNEQYF,many,TRBD2,16,TRBV13,TRBJ2-7
TGTGCCAGCACTAGAAACAGGGGGCGAAATTCACCCCTCCACTTT,CASTRNRGRNSPLHF,many,TRBD1,15,TRBV6-1,TRBJ1-6
TGTGCCAGCAGCTTAGTGGAAGGGGGTACCCTGACTTTC,CASSLVEGGTLTF,many,.,13,TRBV7-6,TRBJ2-6
TGCGCCAGCAGCCAACCAGGCGGGGGAGTGGTCGGGGAGCTGTTTTTT,CASSQPGGGVVGELFF,.,TRBD2,16,TRBV4-3,TRBJ2-2
TGTGCCAGCAGCTTCGCTAGCGGGGGCGAGACCCAGTACTTC,CASSFASGGETQYF,many,TRBD2,14,TRBV7-9,TRBJ2-5
TGTGCCAGCAGTTTCCAGCGTAGCACAGAGACCCAGTACTTC,CASSFQRSTETQYF,.,.,14,TRBV28,TRBJ2-5
TGTGCCAGCAGGCCGGGTCCTTTAGTCCACTATGGCTACACCTTC,CASRPGPLVHYGYTF,many,.,15,TRBV6-1,TRBJ1-2
TGTGCCAGCCAGGGCAATTTCAGGACTGAAGCTTTCTTT,CASQGNFRTEAFF,many,.,13,TRBV19,TRBJ1-1
TGTGCCTGGACCAGGGACCTCTATGGCTACACCTTC,CAWTRDLYGYTF,many,.,12,TRBV30,TRBJ1-2
TGCGCCAGCAGCCAAGGACAGACCCTTTCTAACTATGGCTACACCTTC,CASSQGQTLSNYGYTF,many,.,16,TRBV4-1,TRBJ1-2
TGTGCCAGCAGTTCCTCCCGGGGACTAGCAGATACGCAGTATTTT,CASSSSRGLADTQYF,many,TRBD2,15,TRBV6-2/TRBV6-3,TRBJ2-3
TGTGCCAGCAGGGATCAGAGAAACACTGAAGCTTTCTTT,CASRDQRNTEAFF,.,.,13,TRBV12-3/TRBV12-4,TRBJ1-1
TGTGCCAGCAGTCGAAGACAGGGGGCGACTAAGGGTTTCTTT,CASSRRQGATKGFF,many,TRBD1,14,TRBV27,TRBJ1-1
TGCAGCGTGGGTTGGACGGCGAACACTGAAGCTTTCTTT,CSVGWTANTEAFF,many,.,13,TRBV29-1,TRBJ1-1
TGTGCCAGCAGTTTGGGATCCACAAGCTCCTACGAGCAGTACTTC,CASSLGSTSSYEQYF,many,.,15,TRBV27,TRBJ2-7
TGTGCCAGCAGTCTAACAGATTACGAGCAGTACTTC,CASSLTDYEQYF,many,.,12,TRBV6-1,TRBJ2-7
TGTGCCAGCAGCCAAGATATACAGGGCTACGAGCAGTACTTC,CASSQDIQGYEQYF,.,.,14,TRBV3-1,TRBJ2-7
TGTGCCAGCAGCTTGCTCGGGGGGACGGACCCCTCTAGCAATCAGCCCCAGCATTTT,CASSLLGGTDPSSNQPQHF,many,.,19,TRBV5-6,TRBJ1-5
TGCAGCGTTGTGGACGGGGGGACCGACGAGCAGTACTTC,CSVVDGGTDEQYF,many,TRBD2,13,TRBV29-1,TRBJ2-7
TGTGCCAGCAGAGGGACAGGGGCCCAGCCCCAGCATTTT,CASRGTGAQPQHF,many,TRBD1,13,TRBV12-3/TRBV12-4,TRBJ1-5
TGCAGCGTTGTCGACGGCACCTACGAGCAGTACTTC,CSVVDGTYEQYF,.,.,12,TRBV29-1,TRBJ2-7
TGTGCCAGCAGCTCAGGGGCGGCGGGAGGGCCAGAGACCCAGTACTTC,CASSSGAAGGPETQYF,many,TRBD2,16,TRBV7-9,TRBJ2-5
TGTGCCAGCAGCACAGGACAGATCTACGAGCAGTACTTC,CASSTGQIYEQYF,many,.,13,TRBV7-9,TRBJ2-7
TGCGCCAGCAGTAAGGACAGGGCGGGTGAGCAGTACTTC,CASSKDRAGEQYF,many,TRBD1,13,TRBV10-1,TRBJ2-7
TGTGCCAGCAGCCAAGATATAGCGGAGACCCAGTACTTC,CASSQDIAETQYF,many,.,13,TRBV3-1,TRBJ2-5
TGCGCCAGCAGCCAATTCGGAGCCGAAGCTTTCTTT,CASSQFGAEAFF,many,.,12,TRBV4-1,TRBJ1-1
TGTGCCAGCAGGGGCCAGGGGGCGATTTACGAGCAGTACTTC,CASRGQGAIYEQYF,many,TRBD1,14,TRBV12-3/TRBV12-4,TRBJ2-7
TGTGCCAGCAGCCAACTAGCGGGGGGGCGGGAGACCCAGTACTTC,CASSQLAGGRETQYF,many,TRBD2,15,TRBV6-6,TRBJ2-5
TGTGCCAGCAGTGGGTTAGTACTCCAAGAGACCCAGTACTTC,CASSGLVLQETQYF,many,.,14,TRBV2,TRBJ2-5
TGCGCCAGCAGCTTGGCCATCGGACGGGAGACCCAGTACTTC,CASSLAIGRETQYF,many,.,14,TRBV5-1,TRBJ2-5
TGTGCCAGCAGCTTAGGCCATAGCAGCTCAAACATTCAGTACTTC,CASSLGHSSSNIQYF,many,.,15,TRBV11-2,TRBJ2-4
TGTGCCAGCAGCCTTAGCTTAGCCTACAGCAATCAGCCCCAGCATTTT,CASSLSLAYSNQPQHF,many,.,16,TRBV7-2,TRBJ1-5